Listed below are T cell receptor beta chains from one sample, sequenced in a study of cytomegalovirus exposure and HLA in healthy donors. Sequenced by immunoSEQ multiplex PCR; TCRdb stores in-frame clones only, minus some. Altogether some 200,000 clones are present, roughly 78% being singletons, with the ten largest covering roughly 0.65%. The sample taken for sequencing was PBMCs. All receptors derive from a boy aged 5 to 17 in good health and CMV-seronegative. The CDR3 runs from the conserved cysteine through the conserved F or W. D genes are given only for firm matches. Clone size is given for some rows only: seen once, a few or many times, or a class if the clone is expanded.

v_gene	d_gene	j_gene	abundance	CDR3aa	CDR3nt
TRBV7-2	.	TRBJ2-7	.	CASSSSSAYEQYF	TGTGCCAGCAGCTCCTCTAGCGCCTACGAGCAGTACTTC
TRBV7-2	TRBD1	TRBJ1-1	.	CASRRNRGLTEAFF	TGTGCCAGCAGAAGAAACAGGGGGCTCACTGAAGCTTTCTTT
TRBV7-8	TRBD2	TRBJ2-7	.	CASSLVIAGNYEQYF	TGTGCCAGCAGCTTAGTGATAGCGGGAAACTACGAGCAGTACTTC
TRBV19	.	TRBJ1-5	.	CASSIGQNSNQPQHF	TGTGCCAGTAGTATAGGCCAGAATAGCAATCAGCCCCAGCATTTT
TRBV6-1	.	TRBJ1-2	.	CASTVPTRAYGYTF	TGTGCCAGCACGGTTCCTACAAGAGCGTATGGCTACACCTTC
TRBV4-1	.	TRBJ1-4	few	CASSQFSLVRATNEKLFF	TGCGCCAGCAGCCAATTCTCCTTGGTCCGGGCAACTAATGAAAAACTGTTTTTT
TRBV21-1	.	TRBJ2-1	.	CASSGTSGRSYNEQFF	TGTGCCAGCAGCGGGACTAGCGGGAGGTCCTACAATGAGCAGTTCTTC
TRBV28	.	TRBJ1-4	.	CASSVQGNNEKLFF	TGTGCCAGCAGCGTTCAGGGGAACAATGAAAAACTGTTTTTT
TRBV4-1	.	TRBJ2-3	.	CASSQNPRDLTDTQYF	TGCGCCAGCAGCCAAAATCCGAGGGATCTCACAGATACGCAGTATTTT
TRBV4-1	TRBD1	TRBJ1-1	.	CASSQEDRGAEAFF	TGCGCCAGCAGCCAAGAAGACAGGGGAGCTGAAGCTTTCTTT
TRBV29-1	.	TRBJ1-2	.	CSVGAFGGGYGYTF	TGCAGCGTGGGGGCATTTGGGGGTGGATATGGCTACACCTTC
TRBV27	.	TRBJ1-1	.	CASSLVRRQGRMNTEAFF	TGTGCCAGCAGTTTAGTTCGTCGCCAGGGGCGAATGAACACTGAAGCTTTCTTT
TRBV2	.	TRBJ2-2	.	CASSRGRANTGELFF	TGTGCCAGCAGCAGGGGACGGGCGAACACCGGGGAGCTGTTTTTT
TRBV5-1	.	TRBJ1-5	.	CASSIRPGQVNQPQHF	TGCGCCAGCAGCATAAGACCGGGACAAGTTAATCAGCCCCAGCATTTT
TRBV29-1	.	TRBJ1-2	.	CSVEGTANYGYTF	TGCAGCGTTGAAGGGACAGCTAACTATGGCTACACCTTC
TRBV18	TRBD2	TRBJ2-7	.	CASSLGGGEQYF	TGTGCCAGCTCACTTGGCGGGGGCGAGCAGTACTTC
TRBV6-1	TRBD1	TRBJ2-2	few	CASSEPVRPGQGFSGELFF	TGTGCCAGCAGTGAACCCGTTAGACCGGGACAGGGCTTCTCCGGGGAGCTGTTTTTT
TRBV30	.	TRBJ1-2	few	CAWSVQTNYGYTF	TGTGCCTGGAGTGTACAGACTAACTATGGCTACACCTTC
TRBV7-2	.	TRBJ2-5	.	CASSFSPSAAQYF	TGTGCCAGCAGCTTCTCGCCTAGCGCGGCCCAGTACTTC
TRBV11-2	.	TRBJ2-2	few	CASSWTTGELFF	TGTGCCAGCAGCTGGACTACCGGGGAGCTGTTTTTT
TRBV19	.	TRBJ2-7	.	CASSGYREPTYEQYF	TGTGCCAGTAGTGGATACAGGGAGCCCACCTACGAGCAGTACTTC
TRBV9	.	TRBJ1-3	.	CASSVADTIYF	TGTGCCAGCAGCGTAGCGGACACCATATATTTT
TRBV18	.	TRBJ2-2	.	CASSLNGANTGELFF	TGTGCCAGCTCACTCAACGGGGCGAACACCGGGGAGCTGTTTTTT
TRBV5-4	.	TRBJ2-2	once	CASSLARGLNTGELFF	TGTGCCAGCAGCTTGGCCAGAGGGTTGAACACCGGGGAGCTGTTTTTT